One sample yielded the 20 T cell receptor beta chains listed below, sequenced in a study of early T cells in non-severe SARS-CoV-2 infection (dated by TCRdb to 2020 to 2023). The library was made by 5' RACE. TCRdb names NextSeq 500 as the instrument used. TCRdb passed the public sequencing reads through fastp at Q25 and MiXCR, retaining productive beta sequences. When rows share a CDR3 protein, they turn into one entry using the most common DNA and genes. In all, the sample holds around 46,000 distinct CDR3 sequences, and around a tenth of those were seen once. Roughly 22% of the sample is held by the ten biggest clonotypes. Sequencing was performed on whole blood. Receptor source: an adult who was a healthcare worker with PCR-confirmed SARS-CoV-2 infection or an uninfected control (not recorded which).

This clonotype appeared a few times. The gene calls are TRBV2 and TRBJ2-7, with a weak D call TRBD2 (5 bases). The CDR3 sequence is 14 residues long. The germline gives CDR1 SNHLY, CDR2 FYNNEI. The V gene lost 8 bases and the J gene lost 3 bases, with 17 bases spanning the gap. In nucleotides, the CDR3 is TGTGCCAGCGAACTCGGACTCCCTGACTACGAGCAGTACTTC. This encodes CASELGLPDYEQYF.

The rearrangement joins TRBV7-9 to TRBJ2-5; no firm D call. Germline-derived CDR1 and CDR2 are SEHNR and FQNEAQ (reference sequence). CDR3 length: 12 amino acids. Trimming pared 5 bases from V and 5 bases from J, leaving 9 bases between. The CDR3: CASSPLSETQYF. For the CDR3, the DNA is TGTGCCAGCAGCCCATTAAGCGAGACCCAGTACTTC. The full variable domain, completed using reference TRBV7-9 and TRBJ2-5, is DTGVSQNPRHKITKRGQNVTFRCDPISEHNRLYWYRQTLGQGPEFLTYFQNEAQLEKSRLLSDRFSAERPKGSFSTLEIQRTEQGDSAMYLCASSPLSETQYFGPGTRLLVL.

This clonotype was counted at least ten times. CDR3 nucleotides: TGTGCCAGCGGTACACAGAGCTATAATTCACCCCTCCACTTT. Translating it yields CASGTQSYNSPLHF. The chain has TRBV28 and TRBJ1-6, with no clear D. V was cut by 8 bases and J by 3 bases, with 11 bases left in between. The CDR3 covers 14 residues. Per germline, CDR1 MDHEN and CDR2 SYDVKM.

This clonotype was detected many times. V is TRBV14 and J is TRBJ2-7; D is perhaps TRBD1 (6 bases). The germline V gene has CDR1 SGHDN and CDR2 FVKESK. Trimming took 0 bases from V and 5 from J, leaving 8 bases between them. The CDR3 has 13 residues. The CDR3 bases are TGTGCCAGCAGCCAAGAAGCAGGGGACGAGCAGTACTTC. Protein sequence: CASSQEAGDEQYF.

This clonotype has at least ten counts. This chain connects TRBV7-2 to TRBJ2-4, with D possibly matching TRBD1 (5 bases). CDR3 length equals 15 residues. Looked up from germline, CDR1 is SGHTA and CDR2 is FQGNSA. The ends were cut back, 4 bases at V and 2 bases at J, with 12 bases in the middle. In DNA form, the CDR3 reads TGTGCCAGCAGCTCAGAACAGGAGTCCAAAAACATTCAGTACTTC. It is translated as CASSSEQESKNIQYF.

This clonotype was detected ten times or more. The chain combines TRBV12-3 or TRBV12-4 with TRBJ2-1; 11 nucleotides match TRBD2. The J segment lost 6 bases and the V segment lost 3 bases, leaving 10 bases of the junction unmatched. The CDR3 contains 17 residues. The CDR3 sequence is CASSFFQLAGAFNEQFF. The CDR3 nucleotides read TGTGCCAGCAGTTTCTTCCAACTAGCGGGAGCCTTCAATGAGCAGTTCTTC.

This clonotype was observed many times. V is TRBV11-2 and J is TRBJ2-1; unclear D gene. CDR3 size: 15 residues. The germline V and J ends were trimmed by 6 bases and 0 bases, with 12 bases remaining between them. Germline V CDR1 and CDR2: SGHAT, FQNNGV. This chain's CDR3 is CASSEWGTSYNEQFF. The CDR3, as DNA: TGTGCCAGCAGTGAATGGGGTACCTCCTACAATGAGCAGTTCTTC.

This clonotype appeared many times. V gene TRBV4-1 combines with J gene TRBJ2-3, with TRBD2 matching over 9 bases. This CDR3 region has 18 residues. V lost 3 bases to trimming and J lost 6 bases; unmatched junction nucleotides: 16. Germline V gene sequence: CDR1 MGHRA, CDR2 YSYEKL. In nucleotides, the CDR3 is TGCGCCAGCAGCCAGACTCCCGGTAGCGGGAGTCTGTGGGATACGCAGTATTTT. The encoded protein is CASSQTPGSGSLWDTQYF.

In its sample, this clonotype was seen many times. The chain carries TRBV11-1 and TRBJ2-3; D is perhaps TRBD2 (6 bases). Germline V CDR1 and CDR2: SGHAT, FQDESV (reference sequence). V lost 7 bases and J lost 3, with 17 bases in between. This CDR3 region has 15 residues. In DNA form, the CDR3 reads TGTGCCAGCACCGTCGCGGGGAAGACGACAGATACGCAGTATTTT. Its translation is CASTVAGKTTDTQYF. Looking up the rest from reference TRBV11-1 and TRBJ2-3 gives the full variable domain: EAEVAQSPRYKITEKSQAVAFWCDPISGHATLYWYRQILGQGPELLVQFQDESVVDDSQLPKDRFSAERLKGVDSTLKIQPAELGDSAMYLCASTVAGKTTDTQYFGPGTRLTVL.

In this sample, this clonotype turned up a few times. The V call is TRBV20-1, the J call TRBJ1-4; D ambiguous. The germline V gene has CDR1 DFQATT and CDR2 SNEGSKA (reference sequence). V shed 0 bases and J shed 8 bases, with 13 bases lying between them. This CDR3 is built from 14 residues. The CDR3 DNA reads TGCAGTGCTAGAGATGAGGACCAATCGGAAAAACTGTTTTTT. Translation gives CSARDEDQSEKLFF.

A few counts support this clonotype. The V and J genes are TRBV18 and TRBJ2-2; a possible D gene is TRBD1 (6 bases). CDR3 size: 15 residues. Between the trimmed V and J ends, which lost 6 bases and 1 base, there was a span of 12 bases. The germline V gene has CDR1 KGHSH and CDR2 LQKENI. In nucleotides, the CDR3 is TGTGCCAGCTCGAAACAGGGAATGAACACCGGGGAGCTGTTTTTT. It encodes CASSKQGMNTGELFF.

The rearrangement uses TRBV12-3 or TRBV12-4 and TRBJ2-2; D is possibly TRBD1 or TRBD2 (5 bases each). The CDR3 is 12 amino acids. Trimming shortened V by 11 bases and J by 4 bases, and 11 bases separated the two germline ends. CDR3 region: CALVGATGELFF. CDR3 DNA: TGTGCCCTCGTCGGGGCCACCGGGGAGCTGTTTTTT.

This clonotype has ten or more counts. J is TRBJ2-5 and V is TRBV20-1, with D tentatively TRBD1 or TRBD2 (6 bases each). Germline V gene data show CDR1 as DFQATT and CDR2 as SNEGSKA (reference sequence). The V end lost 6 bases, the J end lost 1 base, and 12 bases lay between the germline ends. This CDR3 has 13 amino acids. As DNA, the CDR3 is TGCAGTGCAGGGGGTAGCGGCCAAGAGACCCAGTACTTC. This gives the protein CSAGGSGQETQYF.

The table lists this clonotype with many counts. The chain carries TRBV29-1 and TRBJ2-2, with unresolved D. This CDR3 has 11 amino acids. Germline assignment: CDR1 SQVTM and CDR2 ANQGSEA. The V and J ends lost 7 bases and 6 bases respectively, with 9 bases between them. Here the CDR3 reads CSAEGPGELFF. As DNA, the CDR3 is TGCAGCGCCGAAGGCCCCGGGGAGCTGTTTTTT.

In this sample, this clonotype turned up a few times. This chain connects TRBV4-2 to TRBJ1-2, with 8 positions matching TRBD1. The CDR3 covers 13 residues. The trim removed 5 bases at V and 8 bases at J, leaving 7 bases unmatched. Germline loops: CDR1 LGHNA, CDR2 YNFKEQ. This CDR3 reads CASSSGGAKGYTF. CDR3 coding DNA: TGTGCCAGCAGCTCAGGGGGCGCGAAGGGCTACACCTTC.

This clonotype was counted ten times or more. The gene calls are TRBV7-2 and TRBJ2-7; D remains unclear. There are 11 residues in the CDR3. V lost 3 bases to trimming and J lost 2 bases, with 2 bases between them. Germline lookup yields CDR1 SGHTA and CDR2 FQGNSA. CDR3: CASSFTYEQYF. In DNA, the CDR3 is TGTGCCAGCAGCTTTACCTACGAGCAGTACTTC. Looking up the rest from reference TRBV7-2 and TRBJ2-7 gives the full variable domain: GAGVSQSPSNKVTEKGKDVELRCDPISGHTALYWYRQSLGQGLEFLIYFQGNSAPDKSGLPSDRFSAERTGGSVSTLTIQRTQQEDSAVYLCASSFTYEQYFGPGTRLTVT.

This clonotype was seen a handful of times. The CDR3 nucleotides read TGCAGCGTTGCGGAGGGGGCAGACTATGGCTACACCTTC. Protein sequence: CSVAEGADYGYTF. The chain employs TRBV29-1 and TRBJ1-2, with TRBD1 identical over 7 bases. The CDR3 is 13 residues long. Germline values: CDR1 SQVTM, CDR2 ANQGSEA. Losses at the gene ends were 4 bases for V and 3 bases for J; bases not matched to a gene: 5.

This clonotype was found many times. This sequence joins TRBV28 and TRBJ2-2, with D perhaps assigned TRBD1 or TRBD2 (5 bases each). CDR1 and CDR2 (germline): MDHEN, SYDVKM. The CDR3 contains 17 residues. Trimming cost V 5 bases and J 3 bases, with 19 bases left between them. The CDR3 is CASSPPAYGADTGELFF. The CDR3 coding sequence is TGTGCCAGCAGTCCCCCAGCTTACGGGGCGGACACCGGGGAGCTGTTTTTT.

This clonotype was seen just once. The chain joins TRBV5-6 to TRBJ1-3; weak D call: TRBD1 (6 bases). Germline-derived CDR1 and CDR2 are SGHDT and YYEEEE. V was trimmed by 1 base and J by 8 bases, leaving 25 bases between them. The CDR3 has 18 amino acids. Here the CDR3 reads CASSLPPFLDRGPHTIYF. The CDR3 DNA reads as TGTGCCAGCAGCTTGCCTCCCTTCCTGGACCGGGGGCCACACACCATATATTTT.

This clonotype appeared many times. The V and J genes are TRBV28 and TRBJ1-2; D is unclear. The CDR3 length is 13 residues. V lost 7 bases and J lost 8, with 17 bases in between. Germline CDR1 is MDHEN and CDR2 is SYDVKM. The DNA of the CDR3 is TGTGCCAGCAACCTGGACGGTATAGAAGGCTACACCTTC. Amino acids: CASNLDGIEGYTF.